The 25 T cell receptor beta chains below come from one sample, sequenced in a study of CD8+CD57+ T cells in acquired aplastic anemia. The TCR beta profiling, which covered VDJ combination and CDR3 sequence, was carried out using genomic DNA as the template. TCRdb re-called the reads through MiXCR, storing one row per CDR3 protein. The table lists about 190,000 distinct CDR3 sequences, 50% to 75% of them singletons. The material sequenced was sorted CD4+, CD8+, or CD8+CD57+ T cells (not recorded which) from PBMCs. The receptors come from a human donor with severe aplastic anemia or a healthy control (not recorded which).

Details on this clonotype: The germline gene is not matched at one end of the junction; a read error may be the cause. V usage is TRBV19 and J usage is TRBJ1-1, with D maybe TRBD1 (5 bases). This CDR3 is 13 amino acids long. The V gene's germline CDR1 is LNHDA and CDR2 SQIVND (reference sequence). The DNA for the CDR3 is TGTGCTAGTAGGGGAATTACGAGCGCTGAAGCTTTCTTT. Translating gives CASRGITSAEAFF.

CDR3 region: CASSLTPENTEAFF. The CDR3 DNA reads as TGTGCCAGCAGCTTAACCCCAGAGAACACTGAAGCTTTCTTT. The chain employs TRBV7-3 and TRBJ1-1; D remains ambiguous. The germline V gene has CDR1 SGHTA and CDR2 FQGTGA. The CDR3 totals 14 residues. Trimming cost V 0 bases and J 1 base, with 6 bases left between them.

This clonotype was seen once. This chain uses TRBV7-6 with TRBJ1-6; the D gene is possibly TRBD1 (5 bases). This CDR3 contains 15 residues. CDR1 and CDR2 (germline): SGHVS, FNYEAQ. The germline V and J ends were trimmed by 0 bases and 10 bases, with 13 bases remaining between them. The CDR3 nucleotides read TGTGCCAGCAGCTTAGCTTCCGGGGGTTGGTCACCCCTCCACTTT. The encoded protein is CASSLASGGWSPLHF.

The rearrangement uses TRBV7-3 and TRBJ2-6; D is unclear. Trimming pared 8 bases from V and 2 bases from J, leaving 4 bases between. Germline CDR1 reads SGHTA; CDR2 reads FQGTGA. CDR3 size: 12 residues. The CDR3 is CASSPGANVLTF. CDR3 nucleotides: TGTGCCAGCTCCCCTGGGGCCAACGTCCTGACTTTC. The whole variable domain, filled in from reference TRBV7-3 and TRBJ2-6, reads GAGVSQTPSNKVTEKGKYVELRCDPISGHTALYWYRQSLGQGPEFLIYFQGTGAADDSGLPNDRFFAVRPEGSVSTLKIQRTERGDSAVYLCASSPGANVLTFGAGSRLTVL.

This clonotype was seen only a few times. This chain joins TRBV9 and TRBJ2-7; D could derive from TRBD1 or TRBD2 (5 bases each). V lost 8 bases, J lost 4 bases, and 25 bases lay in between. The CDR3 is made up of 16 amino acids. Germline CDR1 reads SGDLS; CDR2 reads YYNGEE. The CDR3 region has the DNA TGTGCCAGTCGCCCCCTAGGGCAGGGAGTCGGGTACGAGCAGTACTTC. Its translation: CASRPLGQGVGYEQYF.

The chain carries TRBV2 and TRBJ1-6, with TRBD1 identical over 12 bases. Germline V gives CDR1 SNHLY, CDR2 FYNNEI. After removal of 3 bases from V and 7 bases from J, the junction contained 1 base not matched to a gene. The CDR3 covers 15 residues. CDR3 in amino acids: CASSDGTGGNSPLHF. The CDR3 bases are TGTGCCAGCAGTGATGGGACAGGGGGCAATTCACCCCTCCACTTT.

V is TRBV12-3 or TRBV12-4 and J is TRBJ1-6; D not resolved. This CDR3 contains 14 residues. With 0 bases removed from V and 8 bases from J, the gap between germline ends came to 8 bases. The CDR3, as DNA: TGTGCCAGCAGTTTAGCGTCAACAGATTCACCCCTCCACTTT. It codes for CASSLASTDSPLHF.

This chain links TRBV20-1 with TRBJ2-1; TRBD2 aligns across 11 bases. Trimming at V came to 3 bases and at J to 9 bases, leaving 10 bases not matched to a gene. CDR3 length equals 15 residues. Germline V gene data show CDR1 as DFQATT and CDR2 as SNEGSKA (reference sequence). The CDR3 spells CSASITSGSRGEQFF. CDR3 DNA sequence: TGCAGTGCTAGTATCACTAGCGGGAGTCGAGGTGAGCAGTTCTTC.

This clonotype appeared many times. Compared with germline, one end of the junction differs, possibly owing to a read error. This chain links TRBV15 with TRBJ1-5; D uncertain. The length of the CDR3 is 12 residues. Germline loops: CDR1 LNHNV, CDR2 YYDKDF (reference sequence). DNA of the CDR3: TGTGCCGCCAGCAGAGATGATCAGCCCCAGCATTTT. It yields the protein CAASRDDQPQHF.

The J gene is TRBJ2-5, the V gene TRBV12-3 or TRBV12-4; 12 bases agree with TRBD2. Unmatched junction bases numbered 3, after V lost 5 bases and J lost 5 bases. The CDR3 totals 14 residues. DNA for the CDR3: TGTGCCAGCAGTCCTAGCGGGAGGGGGGAGACCCAGTACTTC. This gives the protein CASSPSGRGETQYF.

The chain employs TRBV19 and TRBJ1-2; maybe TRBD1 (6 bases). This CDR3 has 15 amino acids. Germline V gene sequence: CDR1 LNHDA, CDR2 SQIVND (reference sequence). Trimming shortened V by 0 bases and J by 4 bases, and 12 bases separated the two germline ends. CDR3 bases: TGTGCCAGTAGTATAGATCTATGGGACATCTATGGCTACACCTTC. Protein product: CASSIDLWDIYGYTF.

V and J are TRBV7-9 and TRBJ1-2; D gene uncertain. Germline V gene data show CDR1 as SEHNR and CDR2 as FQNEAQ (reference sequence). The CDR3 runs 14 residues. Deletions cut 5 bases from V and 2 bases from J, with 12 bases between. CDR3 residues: CASSPESGNYGYTF. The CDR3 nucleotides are TGTGCCAGCAGCCCAGAGTCGGGCAACTATGGCTACACCTTC.

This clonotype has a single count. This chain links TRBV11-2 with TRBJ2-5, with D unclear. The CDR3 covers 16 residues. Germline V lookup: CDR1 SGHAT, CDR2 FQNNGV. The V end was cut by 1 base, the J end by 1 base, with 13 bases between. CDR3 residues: CASSLGVRRTQETQYF. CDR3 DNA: TGTGCCAGCAGCTTAGGGGTCCGCAGGACCCAAGAGACCCAGTACTTC.

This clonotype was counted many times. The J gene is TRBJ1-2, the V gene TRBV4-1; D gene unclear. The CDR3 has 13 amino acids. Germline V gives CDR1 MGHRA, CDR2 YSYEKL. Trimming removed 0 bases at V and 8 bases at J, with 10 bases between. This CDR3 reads CASSQEVLVGYTF. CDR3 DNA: TGCGCCAGCAGCCAAGAGGTCCTAGTCGGCTACACCTTC.

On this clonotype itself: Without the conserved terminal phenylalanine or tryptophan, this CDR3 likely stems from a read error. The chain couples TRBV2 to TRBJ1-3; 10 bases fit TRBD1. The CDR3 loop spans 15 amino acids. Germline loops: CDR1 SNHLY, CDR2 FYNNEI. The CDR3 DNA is TGTGCCAGCAGGGAAGACAGGGGGCGTGGAAACACCATATATCTT. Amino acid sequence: CASREDRGRGNTIYL.

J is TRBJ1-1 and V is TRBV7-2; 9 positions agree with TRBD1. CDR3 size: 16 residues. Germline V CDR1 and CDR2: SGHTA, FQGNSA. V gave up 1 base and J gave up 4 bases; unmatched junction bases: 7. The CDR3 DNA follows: TGTGCCAGCAGCTTAGGACAGGGGGTATTGGGCACTGAAGCTTTCTTT. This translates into CASSLGQGVLGTEAFF.

CDR3 amino acids: CAIGGQTEVEAFF. The CDR3 DNA is TGTGCCATAGGAGGACAGACCGAGGTAGAAGCTTTCTTT. J is TRBJ1-1 and V is TRBV10-3; D possibly corresponds to TRBD1 (6 bases). The ends were cut back, 9 bases at V and 8 bases at J, with 19 bases in the middle. This CDR3 spans 13 amino acids. CDR1 and CDR2 from the germline V gene are ENHRY and SYGVKD.

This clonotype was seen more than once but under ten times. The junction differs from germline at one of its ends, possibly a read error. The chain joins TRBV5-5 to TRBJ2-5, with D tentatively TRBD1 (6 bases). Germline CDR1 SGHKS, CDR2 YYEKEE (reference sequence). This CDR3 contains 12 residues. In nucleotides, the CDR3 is TGTGCCAGCTCTTCAGGACAGCGACATACCGGCTTC. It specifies CASSSGQRHTGF.

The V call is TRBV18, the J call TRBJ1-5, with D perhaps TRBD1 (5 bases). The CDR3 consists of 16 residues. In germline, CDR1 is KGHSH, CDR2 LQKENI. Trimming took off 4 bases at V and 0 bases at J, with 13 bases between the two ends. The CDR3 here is CASSLRRDDSNQPQHF. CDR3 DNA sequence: TGTGCCAGCTCACTTAGACGGGACGATAGCAATCAGCCCCAGCATTTT.

CDR3 sequence reads: CATSRLLPGQSNQPQHF. CDR3 sequence (DNA): TGTGCCACCAGCCGACTTTTACCGGGACAGTCTAATCAGCCCCAGCATTTT. The V call is TRBV15, the J call TRBJ1-5, with 7 bases lining up with TRBD1. The V and J ends lost 5 bases and 4 bases, in that order; junction bases with no gene match: 14. The CDR3 is made up of 17 amino acids. Looked up from germline, CDR1 is LNHNV and CDR2 is YYDKDF (reference sequence).

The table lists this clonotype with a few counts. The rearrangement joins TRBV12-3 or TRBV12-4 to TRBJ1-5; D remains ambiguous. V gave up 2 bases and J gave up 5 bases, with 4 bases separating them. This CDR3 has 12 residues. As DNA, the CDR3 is TGTGCCAGCAGTTTAACTTATCAGCCCCAGCATTTT. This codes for CASSLTYQPQHF.

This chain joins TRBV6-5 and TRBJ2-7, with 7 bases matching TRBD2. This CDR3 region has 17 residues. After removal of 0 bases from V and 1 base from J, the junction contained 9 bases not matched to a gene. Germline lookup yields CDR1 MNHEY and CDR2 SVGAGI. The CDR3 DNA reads TGTGCCAGCAGTTACTCCCCGTTGAGGGGAGGGTCCTACGAGCAGTACTTC. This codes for CASSYSPLRGGSYEQYF.

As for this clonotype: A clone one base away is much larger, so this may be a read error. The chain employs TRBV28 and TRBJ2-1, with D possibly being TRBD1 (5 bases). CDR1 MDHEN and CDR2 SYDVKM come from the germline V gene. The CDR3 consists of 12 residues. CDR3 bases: TGTGTCAGCAGCTACAGGTACAATGAGCAGTTCTTC. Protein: CVSSYRYNEQFF.

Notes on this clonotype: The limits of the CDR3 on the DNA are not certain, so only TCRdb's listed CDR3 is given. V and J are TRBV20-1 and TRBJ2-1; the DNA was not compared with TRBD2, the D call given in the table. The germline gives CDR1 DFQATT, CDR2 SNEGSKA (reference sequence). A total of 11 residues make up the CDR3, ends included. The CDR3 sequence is CSATFGAPQFF.

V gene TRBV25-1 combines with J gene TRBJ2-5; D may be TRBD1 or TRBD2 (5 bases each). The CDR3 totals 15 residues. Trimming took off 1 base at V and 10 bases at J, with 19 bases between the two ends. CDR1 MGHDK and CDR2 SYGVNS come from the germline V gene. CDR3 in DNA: TGTGCCAGCAGTGAATGGGGCAGGGTGGGGACGGGCCAGTACTTC. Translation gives CASSEWGRVGTGQYF.